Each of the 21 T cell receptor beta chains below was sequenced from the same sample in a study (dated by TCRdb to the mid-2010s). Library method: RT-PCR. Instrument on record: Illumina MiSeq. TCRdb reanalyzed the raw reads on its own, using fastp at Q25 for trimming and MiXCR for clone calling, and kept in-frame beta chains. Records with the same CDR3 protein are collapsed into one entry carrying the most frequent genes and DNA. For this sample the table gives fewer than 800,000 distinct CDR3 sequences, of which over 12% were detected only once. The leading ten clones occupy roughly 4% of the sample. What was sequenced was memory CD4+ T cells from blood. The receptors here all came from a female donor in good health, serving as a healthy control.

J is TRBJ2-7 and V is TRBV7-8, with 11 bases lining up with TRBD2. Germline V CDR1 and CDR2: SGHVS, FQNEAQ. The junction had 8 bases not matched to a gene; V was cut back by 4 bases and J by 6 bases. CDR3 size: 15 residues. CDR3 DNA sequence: TGTGCCAGCAGCTCTCGGACAGGGACTAGCGGCGAGCAGTACTTC. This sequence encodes CASSSRTGTSGEQYF.

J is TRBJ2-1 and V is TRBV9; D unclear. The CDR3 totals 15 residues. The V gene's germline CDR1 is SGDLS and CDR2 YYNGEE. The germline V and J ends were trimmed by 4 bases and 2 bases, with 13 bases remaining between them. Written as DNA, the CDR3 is TGTGCCAGCAGCCAAGGCGGAGCCGCCTACAATGAGCAGTTCTTC. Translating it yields CASSQGGAAYNEQFF.

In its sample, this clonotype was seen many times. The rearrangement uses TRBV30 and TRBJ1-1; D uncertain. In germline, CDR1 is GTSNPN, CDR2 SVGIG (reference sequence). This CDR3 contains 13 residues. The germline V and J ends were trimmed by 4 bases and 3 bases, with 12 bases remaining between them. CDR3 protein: CAWKRTRDTEAFF. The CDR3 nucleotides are TGTGCCTGGAAGCGCACACGAGACACTGAAGCTTTCTTT.

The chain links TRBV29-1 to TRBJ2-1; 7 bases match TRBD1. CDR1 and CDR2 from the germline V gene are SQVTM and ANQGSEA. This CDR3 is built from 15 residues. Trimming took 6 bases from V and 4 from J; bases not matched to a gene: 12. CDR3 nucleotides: TGCAGCGTAGCGGTTGGGACAGCATCATACAATGAGCAGTTCTTC. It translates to CSVAVGTASYNEQFF.

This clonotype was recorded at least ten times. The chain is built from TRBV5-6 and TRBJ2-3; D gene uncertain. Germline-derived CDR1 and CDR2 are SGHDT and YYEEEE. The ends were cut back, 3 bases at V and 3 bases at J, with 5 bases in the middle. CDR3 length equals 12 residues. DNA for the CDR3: TGTGCCAGCAGCTATGCGACAGATACGCAGTATTTT. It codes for CASSYATDTQYF.

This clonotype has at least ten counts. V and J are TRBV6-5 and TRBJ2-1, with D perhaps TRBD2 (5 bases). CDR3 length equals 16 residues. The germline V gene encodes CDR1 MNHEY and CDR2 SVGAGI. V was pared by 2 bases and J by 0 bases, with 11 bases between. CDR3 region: CASSYRRPSSYNEQFF. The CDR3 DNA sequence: TGTGCCAGCAGTTACCGGAGGCCGAGCTCCTACAATGAGCAGTTCTTC.

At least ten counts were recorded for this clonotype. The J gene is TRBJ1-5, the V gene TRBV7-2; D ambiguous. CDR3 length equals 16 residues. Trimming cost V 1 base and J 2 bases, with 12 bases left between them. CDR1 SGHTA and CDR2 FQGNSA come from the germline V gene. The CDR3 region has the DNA TGTGCCAGCAGCTTAGAGGCAGGCGAGGGCAATCAGCCCCAGCATTTT. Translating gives CASSLEAGEGNQPQHF.

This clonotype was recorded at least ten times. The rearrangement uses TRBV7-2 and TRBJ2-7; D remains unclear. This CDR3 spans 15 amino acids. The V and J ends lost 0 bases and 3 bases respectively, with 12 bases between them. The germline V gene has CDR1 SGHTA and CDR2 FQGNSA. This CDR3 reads CASSLAGRPNYEQYF. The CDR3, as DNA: TGTGCCAGCAGCTTAGCGGGCAGACCTAACTACGAGCAGTACTTC.

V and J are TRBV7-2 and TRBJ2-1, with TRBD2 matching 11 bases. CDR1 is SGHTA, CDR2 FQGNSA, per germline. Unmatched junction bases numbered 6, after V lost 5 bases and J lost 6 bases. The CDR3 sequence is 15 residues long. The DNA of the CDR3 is TGTGCCAGCAGCCCCCAACTAGCGGGAGCCAATGAGCAGTTCTTC. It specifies CASSPQLAGANEQFF.

CDR3 protein: CSASRSGRELYEQYF. CDR3 DNA sequence: TGCAGTGCTTCCCGTAGCGGGAGGGAACTCTACGAGCAGTACTTC. This chain connects TRBV20-1 to TRBJ2-7, with 11 bases identical to TRBD2. V lost 5 bases to trimming and J lost 3 bases; unmatched junction nucleotides: 9. Germline V gene sequence: CDR1 DFQATT, CDR2 SNEGSKA (reference sequence). This CDR3 is 15 amino acids long.

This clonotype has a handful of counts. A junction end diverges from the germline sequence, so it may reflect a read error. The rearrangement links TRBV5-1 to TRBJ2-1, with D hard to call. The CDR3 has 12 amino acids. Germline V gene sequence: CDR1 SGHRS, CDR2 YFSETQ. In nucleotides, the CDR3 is TGCTCCAGCGCGGAAGGGCACAATGAGCAGTTCTTC. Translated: CSSAEGHNEQFF.

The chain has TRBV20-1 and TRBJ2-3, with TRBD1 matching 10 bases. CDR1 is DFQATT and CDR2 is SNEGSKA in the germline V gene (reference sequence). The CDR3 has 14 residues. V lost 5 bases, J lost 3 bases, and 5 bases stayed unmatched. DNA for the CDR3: TGCAGTGCTCCTGACAGGGGGCTAACAGATACGCAGTATTTT. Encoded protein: CSAPDRGLTDTQYF.

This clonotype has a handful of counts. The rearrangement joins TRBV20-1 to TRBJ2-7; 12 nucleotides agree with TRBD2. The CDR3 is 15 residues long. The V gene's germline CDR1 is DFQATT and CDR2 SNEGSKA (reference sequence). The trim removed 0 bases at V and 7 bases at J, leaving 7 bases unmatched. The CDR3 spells CSAREPSGRAGEQYF. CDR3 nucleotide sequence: TGCAGTGCTAGAGAGCCTAGCGGGAGGGCCGGGGAGCAGTACTTC.

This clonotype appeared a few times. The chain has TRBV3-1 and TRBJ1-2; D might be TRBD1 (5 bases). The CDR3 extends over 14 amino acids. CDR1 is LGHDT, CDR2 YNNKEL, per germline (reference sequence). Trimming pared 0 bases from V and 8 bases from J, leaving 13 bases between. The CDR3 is CASSQDLNGDGYTF. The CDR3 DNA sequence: TGTGCCAGCAGCCAAGATCTTAATGGGGACGGCTACACCTTC.

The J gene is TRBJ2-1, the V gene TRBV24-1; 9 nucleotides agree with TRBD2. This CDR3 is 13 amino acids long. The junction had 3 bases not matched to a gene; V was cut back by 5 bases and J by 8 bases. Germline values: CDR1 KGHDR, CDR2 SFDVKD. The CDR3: CATSVLAGDEQFF. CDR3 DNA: TGTGCCACCAGTGTTTTAGCGGGAGATGAGCAGTTCTTC.

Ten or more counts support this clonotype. CDR3 sequence reads: CASSTAGPTDTQYF. Here the CDR3 DNA reads TGCGCCAGCAGTACGGCGGGGCCAACAGATACGCAGTATTTT. The V and J genes are TRBV5-1 and TRBJ2-3, with D possibly being TRBD2 (6 bases). V dropped 5 bases and J dropped 3 bases, with 13 bases sitting between them. Germline CDR1 reads SGHRS; CDR2 reads YFSETQ. This CDR3 comprises 14 residues.

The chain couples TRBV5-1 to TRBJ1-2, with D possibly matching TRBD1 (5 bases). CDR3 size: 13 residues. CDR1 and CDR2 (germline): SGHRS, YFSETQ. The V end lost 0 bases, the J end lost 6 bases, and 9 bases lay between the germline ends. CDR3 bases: TGCGCCAGCAGCTTGGCCGAGGGGCATGGCTACACCTTC. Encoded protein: CASSLAEGHGYTF. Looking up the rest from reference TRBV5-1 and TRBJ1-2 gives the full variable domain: KAGVTQTPRYLIKTRGQQVTLSCSPISGHRSVSWYQQTPGQGLQFLFEYFSETQRNKGNFPGRFSGRQFSNSRSEMNVSTLELGDSALYLCASSLAEGHGYTFGSGTRLTVV.

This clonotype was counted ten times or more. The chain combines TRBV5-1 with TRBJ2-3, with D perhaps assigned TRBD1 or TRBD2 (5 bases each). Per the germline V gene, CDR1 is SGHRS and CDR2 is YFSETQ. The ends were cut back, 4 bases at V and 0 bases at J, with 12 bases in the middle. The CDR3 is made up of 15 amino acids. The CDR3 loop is CASSRGEGSTDTQYF. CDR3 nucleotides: TGCGCCAGCAGCAGGGGCGAGGGGAGCACAGATACGCAGTATTTT.

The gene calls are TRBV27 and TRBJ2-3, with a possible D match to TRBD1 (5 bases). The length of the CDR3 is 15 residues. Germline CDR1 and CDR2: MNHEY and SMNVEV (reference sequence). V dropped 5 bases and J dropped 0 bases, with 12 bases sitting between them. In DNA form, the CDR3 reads TGTGCCAGCAGTCCAACCGACAGTAGCACAGATACGCAGTATTTT. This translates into CASSPTDSSTDTQYF.

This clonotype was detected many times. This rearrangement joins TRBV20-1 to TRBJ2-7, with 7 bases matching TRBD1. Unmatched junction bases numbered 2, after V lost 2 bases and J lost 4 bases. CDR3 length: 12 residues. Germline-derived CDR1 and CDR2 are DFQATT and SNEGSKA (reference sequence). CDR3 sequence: CSARTGVYEQYF. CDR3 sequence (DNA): TGCAGTGCTAGAACAGGGGTATACGAGCAGTACTTC.

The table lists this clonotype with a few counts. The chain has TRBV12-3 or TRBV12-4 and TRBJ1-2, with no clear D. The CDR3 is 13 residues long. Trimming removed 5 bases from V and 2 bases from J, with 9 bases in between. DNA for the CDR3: TGTGCCAGCAGTGCGACTGCCAACTATGGCTACACCTTC. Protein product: CASSATANYGYTF.